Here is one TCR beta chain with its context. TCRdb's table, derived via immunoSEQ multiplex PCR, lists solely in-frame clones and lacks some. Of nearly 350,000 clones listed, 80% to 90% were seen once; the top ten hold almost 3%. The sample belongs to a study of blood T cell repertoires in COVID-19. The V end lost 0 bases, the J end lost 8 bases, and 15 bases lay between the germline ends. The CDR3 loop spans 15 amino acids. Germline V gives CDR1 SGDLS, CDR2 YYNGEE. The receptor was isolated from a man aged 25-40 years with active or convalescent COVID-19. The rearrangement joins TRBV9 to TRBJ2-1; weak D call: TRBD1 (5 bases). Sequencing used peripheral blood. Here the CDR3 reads CASSVAGRVGDEQFF. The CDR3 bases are TGTGCCAGCAGCGTAGCTGGCAGGGTTGGGGATGAGCAGTTCTTC.